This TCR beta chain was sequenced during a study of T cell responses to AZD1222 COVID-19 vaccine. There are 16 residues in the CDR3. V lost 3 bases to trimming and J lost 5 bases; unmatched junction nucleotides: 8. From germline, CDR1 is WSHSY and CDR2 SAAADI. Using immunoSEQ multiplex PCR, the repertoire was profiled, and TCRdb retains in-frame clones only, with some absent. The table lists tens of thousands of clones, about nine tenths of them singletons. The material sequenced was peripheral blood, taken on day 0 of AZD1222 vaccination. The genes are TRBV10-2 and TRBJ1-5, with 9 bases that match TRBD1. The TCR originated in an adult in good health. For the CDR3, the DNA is TGCGCCAGCAGTGATCGCGGACAGGGGAGATATCAGCCCCAGCATTTT. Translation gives CASSDRGQGRYQPQHF.